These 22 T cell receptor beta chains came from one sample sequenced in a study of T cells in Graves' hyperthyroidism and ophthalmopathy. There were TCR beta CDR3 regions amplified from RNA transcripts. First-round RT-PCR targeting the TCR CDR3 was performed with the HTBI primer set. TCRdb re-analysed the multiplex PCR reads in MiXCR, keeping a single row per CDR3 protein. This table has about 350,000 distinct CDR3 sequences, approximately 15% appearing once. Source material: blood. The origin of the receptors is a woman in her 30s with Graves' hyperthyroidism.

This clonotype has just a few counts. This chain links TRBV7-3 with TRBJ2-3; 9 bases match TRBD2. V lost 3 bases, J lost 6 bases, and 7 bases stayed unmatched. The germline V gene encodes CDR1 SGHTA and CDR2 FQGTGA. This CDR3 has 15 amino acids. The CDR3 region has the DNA TGTGCCAGCAGCTTTGTTGCGGGAGGGTTGGATACGCAGTATTTT. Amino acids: CASSFVAGGLDTQYF. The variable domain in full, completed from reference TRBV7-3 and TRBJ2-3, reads GAGVSQTPSNKVTEKGKYVELRCDPISGHTALYWYRQSLGQGPEFLIYFQGTGAADDSGLPNDRFFAVRPEGSVSTLKIQRTERGDSAVYLCASSFVAGGLDTQYFGPGTRLTVL.

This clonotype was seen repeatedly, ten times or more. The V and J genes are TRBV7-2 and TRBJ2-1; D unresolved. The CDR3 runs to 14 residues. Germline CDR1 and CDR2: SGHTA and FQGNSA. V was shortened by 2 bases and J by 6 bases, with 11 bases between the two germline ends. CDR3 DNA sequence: TGTGCCAGCAGCTTAAGCCCCGCCCTCAATGAGCAGTTCTTC. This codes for CASSLSPALNEQFF.

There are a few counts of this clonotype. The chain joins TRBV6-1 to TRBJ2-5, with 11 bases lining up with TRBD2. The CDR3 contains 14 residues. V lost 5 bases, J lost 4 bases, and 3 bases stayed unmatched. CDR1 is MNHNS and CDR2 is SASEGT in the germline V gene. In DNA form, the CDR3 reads TGTGCCAGCAGTTATGGGACTAGCGGAGAGACCCAGTACTTC. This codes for CASSYGTSGETQYF.

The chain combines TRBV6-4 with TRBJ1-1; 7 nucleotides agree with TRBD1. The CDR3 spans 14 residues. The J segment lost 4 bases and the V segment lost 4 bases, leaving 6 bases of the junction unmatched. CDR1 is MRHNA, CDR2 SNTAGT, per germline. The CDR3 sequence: CASSVGRGATEAFF. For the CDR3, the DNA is TGTGCCAGCAGTGTTGGCAGGGGGGCCACTGAAGCTTTCTTT.

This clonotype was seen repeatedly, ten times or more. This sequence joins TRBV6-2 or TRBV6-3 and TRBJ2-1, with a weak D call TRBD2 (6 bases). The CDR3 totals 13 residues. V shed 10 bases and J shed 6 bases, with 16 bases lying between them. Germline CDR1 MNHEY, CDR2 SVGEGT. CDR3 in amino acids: CATLPLASNEQFF. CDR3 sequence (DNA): TGTGCCACCCTACCTCTAGCGTCCAATGAGCAGTTCTTC.

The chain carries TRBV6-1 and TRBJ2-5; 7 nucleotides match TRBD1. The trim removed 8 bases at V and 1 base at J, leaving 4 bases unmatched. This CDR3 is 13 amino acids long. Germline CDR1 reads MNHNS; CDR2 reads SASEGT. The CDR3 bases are TGTGCCAGCCCGACAGGGCCCCAAGAGACCCAGTACTTC. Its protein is CASPTGPQETQYF.

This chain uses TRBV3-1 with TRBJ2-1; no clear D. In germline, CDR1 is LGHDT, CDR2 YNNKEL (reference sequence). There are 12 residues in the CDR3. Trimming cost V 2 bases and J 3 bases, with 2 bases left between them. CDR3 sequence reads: CASSQIYNEQFF. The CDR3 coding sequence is TGTGCCAGCAGCCAAATCTACAATGAGCAGTTCTTC.

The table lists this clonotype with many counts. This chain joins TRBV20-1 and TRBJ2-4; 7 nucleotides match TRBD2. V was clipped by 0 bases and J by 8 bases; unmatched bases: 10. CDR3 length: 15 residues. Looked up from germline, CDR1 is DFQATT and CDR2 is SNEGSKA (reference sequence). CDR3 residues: CSARDGGEGLDIQYF. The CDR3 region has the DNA TGCAGTGCTAGAGATGGGGGGGAGGGCCTAGACATTCAGTACTTC.

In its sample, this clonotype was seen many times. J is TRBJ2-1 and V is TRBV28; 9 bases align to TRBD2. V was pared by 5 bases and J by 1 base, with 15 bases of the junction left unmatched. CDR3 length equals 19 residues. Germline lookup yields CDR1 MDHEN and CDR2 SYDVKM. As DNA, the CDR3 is TGTGCCAGCAGTCCCCTGGGGCGGGAGGGCCCCACTTCCTACAATGAGCAGTTCTTC. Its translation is CASSPLGREGPTSYNEQFF.

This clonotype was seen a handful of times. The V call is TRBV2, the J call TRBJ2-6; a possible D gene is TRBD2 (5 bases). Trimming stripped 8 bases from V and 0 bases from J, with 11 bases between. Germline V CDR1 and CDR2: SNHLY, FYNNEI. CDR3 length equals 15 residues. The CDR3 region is CASRERDSGANVLTF. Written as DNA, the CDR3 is TGTGCCAGCCGAGAACGGGACTCTGGGGCCAACGTCCTGACTTTC.

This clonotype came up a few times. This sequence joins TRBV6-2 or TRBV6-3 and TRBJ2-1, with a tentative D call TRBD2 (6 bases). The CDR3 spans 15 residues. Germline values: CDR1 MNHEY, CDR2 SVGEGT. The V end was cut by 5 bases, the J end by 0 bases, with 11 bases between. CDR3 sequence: CASSTGLSSYNEQFF. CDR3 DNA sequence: TGTGCCAGCAGTACGGGACTCTCCTCCTACAATGAGCAGTTCTTC.

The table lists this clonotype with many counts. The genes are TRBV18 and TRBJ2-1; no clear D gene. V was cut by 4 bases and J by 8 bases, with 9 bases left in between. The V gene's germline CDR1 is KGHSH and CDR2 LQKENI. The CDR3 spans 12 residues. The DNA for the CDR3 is TGTGCCAGCTCACTAAGTGGGGATGAGCAGTTCTTC. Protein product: CASSLSGDEQFF. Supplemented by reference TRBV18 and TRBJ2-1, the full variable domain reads NAGVMQNPRHLVRRRGQEARLRCSPMKGHSHVYWYRQLPEEGLKFMVYLQKENIIDESGMPKERFSAEFPKEGPSILRIQQVVRGDSAAYFCASSLSGDEQFFGPGTRLTVL.

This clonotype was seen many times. The CDR3 is CASSDQTPDTQYF. The CDR3 nucleotides read TGTGCCAGCAGTGATCAGACGCCAGATACGCAGTATTTT. The chain is built from TRBV2 and TRBJ2-3; no clear D gene. CDR1 is SNHLY and CDR2 is FYNNEI in the germline V gene. The CDR3 contains 13 residues. V lost 3 bases to trimming and J lost 4 bases, with 8 bases between them.

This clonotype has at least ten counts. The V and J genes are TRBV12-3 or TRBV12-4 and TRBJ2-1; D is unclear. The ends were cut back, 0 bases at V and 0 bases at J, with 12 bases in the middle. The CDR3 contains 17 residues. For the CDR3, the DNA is TGTGCCAGCAGTTTAGCGCGGAGCGATCGCTCCTACAATGAGCAGTTCTTC. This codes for CASSLARSDRSYNEQFF.

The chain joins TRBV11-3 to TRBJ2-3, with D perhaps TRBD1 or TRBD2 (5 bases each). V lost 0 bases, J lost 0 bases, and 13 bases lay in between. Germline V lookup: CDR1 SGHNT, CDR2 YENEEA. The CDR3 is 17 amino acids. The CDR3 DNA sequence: TGTGCCAGCAGCTTAGATCTGGGGGACCGGAGCACAGATACGCAGTATTTT. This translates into CASSLDLGDRSTDTQYF.

The CDR3 DNA sequence: TGCGCCAGCAGCCAATCCGACAGGGTGTCCGGGGCCAACGTCCTGACTTTC. It specifies CASSQSDRVSGANVLTF. The chain links TRBV4-3 to TRBJ2-6, with 7 nucleotides matching TRBD1. This CDR3 comprises 17 residues. CDR1 and CDR2 (germline): LGHNA, YSLEER. V dropped 2 bases and J dropped 4; count of bases not matched to a gene: 8.

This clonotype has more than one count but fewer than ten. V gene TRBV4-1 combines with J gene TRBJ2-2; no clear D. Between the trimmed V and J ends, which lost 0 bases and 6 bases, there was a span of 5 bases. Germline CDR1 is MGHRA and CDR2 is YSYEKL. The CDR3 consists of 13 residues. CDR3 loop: CASSQEIAGELFF. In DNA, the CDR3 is TGCGCCAGCAGCCAAGAGATCGCCGGGGAGCTGTTTTTT.

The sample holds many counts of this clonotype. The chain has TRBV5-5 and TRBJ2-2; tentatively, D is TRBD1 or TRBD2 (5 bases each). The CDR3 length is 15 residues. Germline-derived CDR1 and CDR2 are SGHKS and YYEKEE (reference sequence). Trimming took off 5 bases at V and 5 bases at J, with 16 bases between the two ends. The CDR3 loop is CASRRGLPGTGELFF. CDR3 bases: TGTGCCAGCAGACGGGGCCTGCCGGGGACCGGGGAGCTGTTTTTT. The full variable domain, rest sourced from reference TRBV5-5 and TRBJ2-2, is DAGVTQSPTHLIKTRGQQVTLRCSPISGHKSVSWYQQVLGQGPQFIFQYYEKEERGRGNFPDRFSARQFPNYSSELNVNALLLGDSALYLCASRRGLPGTGELFFGEGSRLTVL.

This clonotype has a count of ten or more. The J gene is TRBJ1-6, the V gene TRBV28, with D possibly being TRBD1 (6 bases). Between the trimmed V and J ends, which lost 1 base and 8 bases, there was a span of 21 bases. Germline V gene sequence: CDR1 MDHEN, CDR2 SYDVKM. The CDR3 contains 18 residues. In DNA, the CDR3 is TGTGCCAGCAGTTTATCGGCGCTCCAGGGGCGCAAGTATTCACCCCTCCACTTT. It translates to CASSLSALQGRKYSPLHF.

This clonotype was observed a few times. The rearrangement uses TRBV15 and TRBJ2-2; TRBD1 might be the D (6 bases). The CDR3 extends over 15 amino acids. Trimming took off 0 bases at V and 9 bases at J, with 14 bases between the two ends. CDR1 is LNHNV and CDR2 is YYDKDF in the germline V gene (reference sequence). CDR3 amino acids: CATSRDRQGSRELFF. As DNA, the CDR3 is TGTGCCACCAGCAGAGATCGTCAGGGGAGCCGGGAGCTGTTTTTT.

The CDR3 region is CASSQARADYTGELFF. The CDR3 bases are TGTGCCAGCAGCCAAGCAAGGGCGGACTACACCGGGGAGCTGTTTTTT. This sequence joins TRBV3-1 and TRBJ2-2, with D maybe TRBD2 (5 bases). V lost 1 base and J 3 bases, leaving 12 bases between the germline ends. The CDR3 is made up of 16 amino acids. Germline lookup yields CDR1 LGHDT and CDR2 YNNKEL (reference sequence).

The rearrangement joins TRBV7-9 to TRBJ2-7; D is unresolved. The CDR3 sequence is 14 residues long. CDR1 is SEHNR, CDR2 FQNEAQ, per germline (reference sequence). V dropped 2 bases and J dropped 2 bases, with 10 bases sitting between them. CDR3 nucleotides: TGTGCCAGCAGCTTAAAAGGGTGGGCCTACGAGCAGTACTTC. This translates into CASSLKGWAYEQYF.